This entry is about one TCR beta chain. Its antigen is unidentified. The data belong to a study of shared clonotypes between healthy human individuals. Study summary: For every donor, three CD4 naive, three CD4 memory, two CD8 naive and one CD8 memory plates were used. Study findings and constraints: Across four donors, naive CD4 shared roughly 5.1%, naive CD8 less than 4%, memory CD4 roughly 2.4%, memory CD8 roughly 0.37%. There were few donors, and this limited the genetic and exposure-history diversity represented.

The assay was immunoSEQ multiplex PCR, and TCRdb's table has in-frame clones only and misses some. This sample has 190,000 or so clones; about 66% occur once, and the top ten carry about 10%. Sequencing was done on a sample of memory CD4+ T cells sorted from blood. Noted subset: CD45RA-negative fraction. The sequence came from a young man in good health.

CDR3 in DNA: TGTGCCACCAGCGCAATAGTGGGGCAGGCTAATGAAAAACTGTTTTTT. Its protein product is CATSAIVGQANEKLFF. The chain recombines TRBV15 with TRBJ1-4; D might be TRBD1 (5 bases). CDR1 is LNHNV and CDR2 is YYDKDF in the germline V gene (reference sequence). V gave up 5 bases and J gave up 3 bases, with 16 bases separating them. This CDR3 is built from 16 residues.